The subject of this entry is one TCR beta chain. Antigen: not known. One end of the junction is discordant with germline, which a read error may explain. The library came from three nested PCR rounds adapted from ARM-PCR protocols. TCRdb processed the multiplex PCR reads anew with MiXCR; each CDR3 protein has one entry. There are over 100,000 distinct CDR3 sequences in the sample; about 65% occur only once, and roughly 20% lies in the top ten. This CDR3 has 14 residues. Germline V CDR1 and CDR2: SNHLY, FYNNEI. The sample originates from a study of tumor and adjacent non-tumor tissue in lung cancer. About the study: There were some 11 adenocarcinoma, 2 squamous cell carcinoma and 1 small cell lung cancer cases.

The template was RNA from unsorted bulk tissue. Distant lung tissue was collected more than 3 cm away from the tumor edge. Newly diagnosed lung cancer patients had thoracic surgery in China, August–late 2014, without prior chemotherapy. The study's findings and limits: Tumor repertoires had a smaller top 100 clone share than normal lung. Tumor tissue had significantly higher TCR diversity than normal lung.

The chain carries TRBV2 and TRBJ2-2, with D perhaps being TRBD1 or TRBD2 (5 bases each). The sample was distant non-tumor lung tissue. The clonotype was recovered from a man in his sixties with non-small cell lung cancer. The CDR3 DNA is TGTACCAGCAGTCCAGTTGGGGACGCCGGGGAGCTGTTTTTT. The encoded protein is CTSSPVGDAGELFF.